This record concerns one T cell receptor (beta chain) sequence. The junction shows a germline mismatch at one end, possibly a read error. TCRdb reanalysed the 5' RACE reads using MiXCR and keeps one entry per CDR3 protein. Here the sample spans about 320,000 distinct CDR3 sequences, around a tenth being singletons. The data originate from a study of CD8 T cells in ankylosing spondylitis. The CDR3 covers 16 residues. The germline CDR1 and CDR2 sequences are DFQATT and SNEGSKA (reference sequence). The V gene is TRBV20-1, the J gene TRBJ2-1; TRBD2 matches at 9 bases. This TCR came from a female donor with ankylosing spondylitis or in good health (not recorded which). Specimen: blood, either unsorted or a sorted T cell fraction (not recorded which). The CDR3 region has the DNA TGCTGTGCTAGTGTCCCTAGCGGGAAGGTTTACAATGAGCAGTTCTTC. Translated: CCASVPSGKVYNEQFF.